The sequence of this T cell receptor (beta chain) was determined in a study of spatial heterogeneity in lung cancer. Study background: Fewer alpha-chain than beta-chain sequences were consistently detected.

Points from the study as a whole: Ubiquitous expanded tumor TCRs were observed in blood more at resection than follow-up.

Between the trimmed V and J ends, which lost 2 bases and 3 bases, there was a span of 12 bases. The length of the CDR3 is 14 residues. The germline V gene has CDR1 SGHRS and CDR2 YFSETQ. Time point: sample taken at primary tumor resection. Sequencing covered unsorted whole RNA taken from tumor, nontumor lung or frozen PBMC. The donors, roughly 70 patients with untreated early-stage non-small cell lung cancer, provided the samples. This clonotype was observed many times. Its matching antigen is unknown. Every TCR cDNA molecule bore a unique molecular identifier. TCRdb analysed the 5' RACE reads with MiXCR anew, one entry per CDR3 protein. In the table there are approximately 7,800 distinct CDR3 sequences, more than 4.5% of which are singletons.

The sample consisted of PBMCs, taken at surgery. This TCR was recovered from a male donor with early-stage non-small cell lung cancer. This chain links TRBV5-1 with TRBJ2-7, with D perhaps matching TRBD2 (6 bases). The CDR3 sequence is CASSLSGSFYEQYF. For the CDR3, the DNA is TGCGCCAGCAGCTTAAGCGGGTCGTTCTACGAGCAGTACTTC.